These 5 T cell receptor beta chains originate from one sample sequenced in a study of blood T cell repertoires in COVID-19. Method: immunoSEQ multiplex PCR; TCRdb's copy keeps in-frame clones and lacks some. The sample consists of fewer than 120,000 clones, more than 65% of them appearing once. The sequenced material came from peripheral blood. The receptors derive from an elderly woman with acute or convalescent COVID-19.

The V and J genes are TRBV5-4 and TRBJ1-1; 7 nucleotides line up with TRBD1. From germline, CDR1 is SGHNT and CDR2 YYREEE (reference sequence). This CDR3 contains 13 residues. Germline trimming cut 4 bases from V and 3 bases from J; bases unmatched to any gene: 3. The CDR3 loop is CASSTGQYTEAFF. For the CDR3, the DNA is TGTGCCAGCAGCACGGGACAGTACACTGAAGCTTTCTTT. Looking up the rest from reference TRBV5-4 and TRBJ1-1 gives the full variable domain: ETGVTQSPTHLIKTRGQQVTLRCSSQSGHNTVSWYQQALGQGPQFIFQYYREEENGRGNFPPRFSGLQFPNYSSELNVNALELDDSALYLCASSTGQYTEAFFGQGTRLTVV.

The chain joins TRBV7-9 to TRBJ2-6; maybe TRBD1 (6 bases). There are 16 residues in the CDR3. The V and J ends lost 4 bases and 0 bases respectively, with 10 bases between them. Germline CDR1 is SEHNR and CDR2 is FQNEAQ (reference sequence). In DNA, the CDR3 is TGTGCCAGCAGCTCGACAGGAACCTCTGGGGCCAACGTCCTGACTTTC. Amino acid sequence: CASSSTGTSGANVLTF.

The CDR3 is CASRTQGAIGNEQFF. As DNA, the CDR3 is TGCGCCAGCAGAACACAGGGGGCGATCGGCAATGAGCAGTTCTTC. This chain links TRBV5-1 with TRBJ2-1; 9 bases map to TRBD1. The CDR3 covers 15 residues. Germline CDR1 SGHRS, CDR2 YFSETQ. The V gene end was trimmed by 5 bases and the J gene end by 6 bases; junction bases not matched to a gene: 9.

The J gene is TRBJ2-6, the V gene TRBV6-6, with D hard to call. The CDR3 is made up of 13 amino acids. Trimming shortened V by 7 bases and J by 2 bases, and 6 bases separated the two germline ends. The V gene's germline CDR1 is MNHNY and CDR2 SVGAGI (reference sequence). This chain's CDR3 is CASIRAGANVLTF. CDR3 bases: TGTGCCAGCATCCGGGCTGGGGCCAACGTCCTGACTTTC.

This chain uses TRBV7-9 with TRBJ2-7; 10 bases are shared with TRBD1. There are 15 residues in the CDR3. CDR1 and CDR2 (germline): SEHNR, FQNEAQ (reference sequence). The J segment lost 2 bases and the V segment lost 10 bases, leaving 11 bases of the junction unmatched. This CDR3 is CATDHRDRGPYEQYF. CDR3 nucleotide sequence: TGTGCCACCGACCACCGGGACAGGGGCCCCTACGAGCAGTACTTC.